The 2 T cell receptor beta chains presented below share a single source sample, sequenced in a study of T cell repertoires in cytomegalovirus infection (dated by TCRdb to the late 2010s). Sequencing relied on an Illumina HiSeq 1500. The raw public reads went through TCRdb reprocessing: fastp at Q25, MiXCR clone calling, in-frame beta chains kept. Each entry merges the rows of one CDR3 protein and shows their most common DNA and genes. The sample has some 300,000 distinct CDR3 sequences on record, approximately 13% of them singletons. 8.8% of the sample is held by the ten biggest clonotypes. Sequencing was performed on PBMCs. These receptor sequences come from a human donor in good health (CMV status not recorded). Some clones in this sample may be carry-over from other donors' samples.

This clonotype was recorded at least ten times. V gene TRBV7-9 combines with J gene TRBJ2-7; D is unclear. The V and J ends lost 2 bases and 2 bases respectively, with 4 bases between them. CDR3 length: 12 amino acids. CDR1 is SEHNR, CDR2 FQNEAQ, per germline (reference sequence). DNA of the CDR3: TGTGCCAGCAGCTTAAACACCTACGAGCAGTACTTC. This codes for CASSLNTYEQYF.

This clonotype was observed a handful of times. J is TRBJ2-3 and V is TRBV6-5, with TRBD2 matching over 9 bases. CDR3 length: 16 amino acids. With 0 bases clipped from V and 6 bases from J, the junction kept 7 bases outside the gene matches. CDR1 MNHEY and CDR2 SVGAGI come from the germline V gene. CDR3 in DNA: TGTGCCAGCAGTTACTCGGGGCGGGAGGGCCGTGATACGCAGTATTTT. Amino acids: CASSYSGREGRDTQYF.